The 28 T cell receptor beta chains below come from one sample, sequenced in a study of control samples from healthy donors and cancer patients. Sequencing was performed with immunoSEQ multiplex PCR; in TCRdb, only in-frame clones are kept and a portion is missing. This sample yields around 120,000 clones, of which approximately 95% are seen a single time; about 4% belongs to the top ten. Specimen: blood. These receptor sequences come from a man younger than 45 in good health.

The CDR3 region has the DNA TGTGCCAGCAGTTCGCTACAGGGAAATGAGCAGTTCTTC. This encodes CASSSLQGNEQFF. V is TRBV28 and J is TRBJ2-1, with D tentatively TRBD1 (6 bases). The CDR3 has 13 amino acids. The V gene's germline CDR1 is MDHEN and CDR2 SYDVKM. With 4 bases removed from V and 7 bases from J, the gap between germline ends came to 11 bases. Looking up the rest from reference TRBV28 and TRBJ2-1 gives the full variable domain: DVKVTQSSRYLVKRTGEKVFLECVQDMDHENMFWYRQDPGLGLRLIYFSYDVKMKEKGDIPEGYSVSREKKERFSLILESASTNQTSMYLCASSSLQGNEQFFGPGTRLTVL.

This chain joins TRBV6-5 and TRBJ2-2, with a possible D match to TRBD2 (5 bases). Trimming pared 8 bases from V and 6 bases from J, leaving 19 bases between. Germline V CDR1 and CDR2: MNHEY, SVGAGI. The CDR3 runs 15 residues. In DNA, the CDR3 is TGTGCCAGCTATTCGGCGGGCAATCCACCCGGGGAGCTGTTTTTT. It encodes CASYSAGNPPGELFF.

The V and J genes are TRBV6-5 and TRBJ1-1, with D perhaps matching TRBD1 (5 bases). Germline-derived CDR1 and CDR2 are MNHEY and SVGAGI. This CDR3 contains 13 residues. Trimming removed 2 bases from V and 6 bases from J, with 10 bases in between. The CDR3 here is CASSYGMGAEAFF. The DNA for the CDR3 is TGTGCCAGCAGTTACGGGATGGGGGCTGAAGCTTTCTTT.

The chain combines TRBV2 with TRBJ1-3; D may be TRBD1 (5 bases). This CDR3 contains 15 residues. CDR1 and CDR2 (germline): SNHLY, FYNNEI. Trimming stripped 6 bases from V and 0 bases from J, with 12 bases between. CDR3 coding DNA: TGTGCCAGCAGCGCCTCGGGGCTCTCTGGAAACACCATATATTTT. Protein sequence: CASSASGLSGNTIYF.

This chain joins TRBV6-5 and TRBJ1-1; tentatively, D is TRBD1 (5 bases). CDR1 is MNHEY, CDR2 SVGAGI, per germline. This CDR3 has 16 amino acids. The V end was cut by 0 bases, the J end by 5 bases, with 16 bases between. CDR3 coding DNA: TGTGCCAGCAGTTACTCCGTGGACCGGTCAGGGACTGAAGCTTTCTTT. Translating it yields CASSYSVDRSGTEAFF.

The chain carries TRBV5-5 and TRBJ2-1; D possibly corresponds to TRBD2 (6 bases). Germline CDR1 reads SGHKS; CDR2 reads YYEKEE (reference sequence). The CDR3 is 17 amino acids. The ends were cut back, 0 bases at V and 8 bases at J, with 21 bases in the middle. The CDR3 DNA follows: TGTGCCAGCAGCTTGGGAATTATTGAGACTAGTTTGGATGAGCAGTTCTTC. Residues: CASSLGIIETSLDEQFF.

The chain is built from TRBV6-6 and TRBJ2-7; the D is unclear. The germline gives CDR1 MNHNY, CDR2 SVGAGI (reference sequence). This CDR3 has 11 amino acids. V was shortened by 4 bases and J by 5 bases, with 6 bases between the two germline ends. CDR3 DNA sequence: TGTGCCAGCAGTTTAAAGAACGAGCAGTACTTC. This sequence encodes CASSLKNEQYF.

The genes are TRBV19 and TRBJ1-6, with D perhaps matching TRBD1 (5 bases). This CDR3 is 12 amino acids long. Germline V gene data show CDR1 as LNHDA and CDR2 as SQIVND (reference sequence). Deletions cut 3 bases from V and 14 bases from J, with 11 bases between. In DNA form, the CDR3 reads TGTGCCAGTAGTATTGGGGCCTCGGCCCTCCACTTT. Residues: CASSIGASALHF. The full variable domain, with the rest looked up from reference TRBV19 and TRBJ1-6, is DGGITQSPKYLFRKEGQNVTLSCEQNLNHDAMYWYRQDPGQGLRLIYYSQIVNDFQKGDIAEGYSVSREKKESFPLTVTSAQKNPTAFYLCASSIGASALHFGNGTRLTVT.

This clone came up once. Written as DNA, the CDR3 is TGTGCCAGCAGCCAAAGGGACAGCACAGATACGCAGTATTTT. Its protein is CASSQRDSTDTQYF. V gene TRBV5-4 combines with J gene TRBJ2-3; D may correspond to TRBD1 or TRBD2 (5 bases each). The V and J ends lost 4 bases and 0 bases respectively, with 9 bases between them. The CDR3 totals 14 residues. CDR1 and CDR2 (germline): SGHNT, YYREEE (reference sequence).

V and J are TRBV2 and TRBJ1-1; no clear D. This CDR3 contains 14 residues. CDR1 and CDR2 from the germline V gene are SNHLY and FYNNEI. Trimming took 2 bases from V and 1 from J, leaving 8 bases between them. The CDR3 is CASSEPRQNTEAFF. For the CDR3, the DNA is TGTGCCAGCAGTGAACCCCGGCAGAACACTGAAGCTTTCTTT.

J is TRBJ2-6 and V is TRBV27; TRBD1 matches 9 bases. Germline CDR1 reads MNHEY; CDR2 reads SMNVEV (reference sequence). This CDR3 is 20 amino acids long. The V gene end was trimmed by 4 bases and the J gene end by 0 bases; junction bases not matched to a gene: 13. CDR3 coding DNA: TGTGCCAGCAGTTCACTACAAGCCGGGACAGGGACCTCTGGGGCCAACGTCCTGACTTTC. Translation: CASSSLQAGTGTSGANVLTF.

This clone was seen just once. The chain links TRBV5-6 to TRBJ2-3, with D possibly being TRBD1 (5 bases). V was cut by 4 bases and J by 0 bases, with 15 bases left in between. CDR1 and CDR2 (germline): SGHDT, YYEEEE. This CDR3 has 16 amino acids. The CDR3 DNA follows: TGTGCCAGCAGCCCGTCTTTTGGGGCTAGCACAGATACGCAGTATTTT. As protein: CASSPSFGASTDTQYF.

The gene calls are TRBV20-1 and TRBJ2-7; the D gene is possibly TRBD1 (6 bases). Germline CDR1 DFQATT, CDR2 SNEGSKA (reference sequence). The CDR3 loop spans 11 amino acids. V was clipped by 6 bases and J by 4 bases, with 10 bases between them. The CDR3, as DNA: TGCAGTGCAGGACAGAGATACGAGCAGTACTTC. Its translation: CSAGQRYEQYF.

This chain links TRBV2 with TRBJ1-1; no firm D call. CDR3 length: 13 amino acids. Germline assignment: CDR1 SNHLY and CDR2 FYNNEI. Trimming cost V 10 bases and J 2 bases, with 14 bases left between them. CDR3 region: CATTGNLNTEAFF. As DNA, the CDR3 is TGTGCCACGACCGGGAACCTTAACACTGAAGCTTTCTTT.

The chain recombines TRBV7-2 with TRBJ2-1; 7 bases agree with TRBD2. The CDR3 covers 16 residues. The V segment lost 3 bases and the J segment 4 bases; nucleotides outside the gene matches: 9. Germline V CDR1 and CDR2: SGHTA, FQGNSA. CDR3 region: CASSLGGGFNYNEQFF. CDR3 nucleotide sequence: TGTGCCAGCAGCTTGGGGGGGGGATTTAATTACAATGAGCAGTTCTTC. Together with reference TRBV7-2 and TRBJ2-1, the CDR3 gives the full variable domain: GAGVSQSPSNKVTEKGKDVELRCDPISGHTALYWYRQSLGQGLEFLIYFQGNSAPDKSGLPSDRFSAERTGGSVSTLTIQRTQQEDSAVYLCASSLGGGFNYNEQFFGPGTRLTVL.

This clone was counted only a few times. The rearrangement links TRBV6-5 to TRBJ2-2; 9 nucleotides match TRBD1. The CDR3 runs to 14 residues. Trimming at V came to 8 bases and at J to 4 bases, leaving 5 bases not matched to a gene. Per the germline V gene, CDR1 is MNHEY and CDR2 is SVGAGI. The CDR3 protein is CASAGQGPTGELFF. The CDR3 coding sequence is TGTGCCAGCGCGGGACAGGGCCCCACCGGGGAGCTGTTTTTT.

V is TRBV5-6 and J is TRBJ1-2, with a weak D call TRBD1 (5 bases). Germline V gene data show CDR1 as SGHDT and CDR2 as YYEEEE. The V end was cut by 0 bases, the J end by 4 bases, with 13 bases between. This CDR3 is 15 amino acids long. As DNA, the CDR3 is TGTGCCAGCAGCTTGGGCCACGACAGCGGCTATGGCTACACCTTC. It translates to CASSLGHDSGYGYTF. Using reference TRBV5-6 and TRBJ1-2 for the parts outside the CDR3, the full variable domain is DAGVTQSPTHLIKTRGQQVTLRCSPKSGHDTVSWYQQALGQGPQFIFQYYEEEERQRGNFPDRFSGHQFPNYSSELNVNALLLGDSALYLCASSLGHDSGYGYTFGSGTRLTVV.

The chain has TRBV20-1 and TRBJ1-1; D is ambiguous. Trimming cost V 3 bases and J 7 bases, with 9 bases left between them. In germline, CDR1 is DFQATT, CDR2 SNEGSKA (reference sequence). This CDR3 is 11 amino acids long. The CDR3 DNA follows: TGCAGTGCTAGGGACCACGGTGAAGCTTTCTTT. It encodes CSARDHGEAFF.

V and J are TRBV10-1 and TRBJ1-6, with TRBD1 matching 8 bases. Per germline, CDR1 WNHNN and CDR2 SYGVQD (reference sequence). V dropped 9 bases and J dropped 0; count of bases not matched to a gene: 10. The CDR3 spans 17 residues. The DNA for the CDR3 is TGCGCCAGAGTACCCGACAGGGGAAACTCCTATAATTCACCCCTCCACTTT. Translation: CARVPDRGNSYNSPLHF.

The sample holds a few counts of this clone. V is TRBV25-1 and J is TRBJ2-5; 8 positions match TRBD2. There are 16 residues in the CDR3. The germline CDR1 and CDR2 sequences are MGHDK and SYGVNS. The V gene end was trimmed by 4 bases and the J gene end by 0 bases; junction bases not matched to a gene: 7. CDR3 nucleotides: TGTGCCAGCAGTGCATGGGCTAGCGGGTACCAAGAGACCCAGTACTTC. It translates to CASSAWASGYQETQYF.

The CDR3 nucleotides are TGTGCCAGCTACTTTAGGGACAGGGAGAATTCACCCCTCCACTTT. Translated, it gives CASYFRDRENSPLHF. The chain carries TRBV6-4 and TRBJ1-6; 9 positions agree with TRBD1. V shed 8 bases, J shed 7 bases, and the junction held 9 bases outside the gene matches. This CDR3 spans 15 amino acids. Looked up from germline, CDR1 is MRHNA and CDR2 is SNTAGT.

The chain is built from TRBV7-2 and TRBJ1-1; D remains unclear. Germline CDR1 is SGHTA and CDR2 is FQGNSA. The CDR3 is 14 amino acids. The V gene lost 7 bases and the J gene lost 7 bases, with 19 bases spanning the gap. CDR3 amino acids: CASISSRIQSEAFF. In nucleotides, the CDR3 is TGTGCCAGCATCTCCTCTCGTATACAGAGTGAAGCTTTCTTT.

The V and J genes are TRBV9 and TRBJ2-3; tentatively, D is TRBD2 (5 bases). CDR1 is SGDLS and CDR2 is YYNGEE in the germline V gene. The CDR3 length is 16 residues. The germline V and J ends were trimmed by 3 bases and 5 bases, with 19 bases remaining between them. DNA for the CDR3: TGTGCCAGCAGCGCTCCCGGGGTTAATGTGGGAGATACGCAGTATTTT. As protein: CASSAPGVNVGDTQYF.

V gene TRBV6-5 combines with J gene TRBJ1-1; 8 bases align to TRBD1. After removal of 5 bases from V and 4 bases from J, the junction contained 3 bases not matched to a gene. The CDR3 sequence is 13 residues long. CDR1 and CDR2 (germline): MNHEY, SVGAGI. The CDR3 is CASSRQGSTEAFF. Written as DNA, the CDR3 is TGTGCCAGCAGTAGACAGGGGAGCACTGAAGCTTTCTTT.

The rearrangement links TRBV5-1 to TRBJ2-2; 7 bases agree with TRBD2. V trimming: 4 bases; J trimming: 0 bases; junction bases outside the gene matches: 3. CDR1 is SGHRS, CDR2 YFSETQ, per germline. This CDR3 is built from 15 residues. This chain's CDR3 is CASSSGTPNTGELFF. In DNA form, the CDR3 reads TGCGCCAGCAGCAGCGGGACTCCGAACACCGGGGAGCTGTTTTTT. Complete variable domain (other parts from reference TRBV5-1 and TRBJ2-2): KAGVTQTPRYLIKTRGQQVTLSCSPISGHRSVSWYQQTPGQGLQFLFEYFSETQRNKGNFPGRFSGRQFSNSRSEMNVSTLELGDSALYLCASSSGTPNTGELFFGEGSRLTVL.

The genes are TRBV12-3 or TRBV12-4 and TRBJ1-5, with TRBD1 as a possible D gene (6 bases). The CDR3 totals 13 residues. V was cut by 5 bases and J by 6 bases, with 11 bases left in between. This CDR3 is CASSRGQFQPQHF. CDR3 DNA: TGTGCCAGCAGTCGCGGACAGTTTCAGCCCCAGCATTTT.

This chain uses TRBV6-2 or TRBV6-3 with TRBJ1-5; D call uncertain. Between the trimmed V and J ends, which lost 1 base and 6 bases, there was a span of 7 bases. This CDR3 has 13 amino acids. Germline V CDR1 and CDR2: MNHEY, SVGEGT. This chain's CDR3 is CASSYYGSQPQHF. CDR3 sequence (DNA): TGTGCCAGCAGTTACTACGGGAGTCAGCCCCAGCATTTT.

The V call is TRBV7-8, the J call TRBJ2-1; 13 nucleotides line up with TRBD2. Germline V gene data show CDR1 as SGHVS and CDR2 as FQNEAQ. V lost 5 bases and J lost 0; bases outside the gene matches: 7. The CDR3 covers 18 residues. The CDR3 nucleotides are TGTGCCAGCAGCACCCGGACTAGCGGGGGACACTCCTACAATGAGCAGTTCTTC. Translation gives CASSTRTSGGHSYNEQFF.